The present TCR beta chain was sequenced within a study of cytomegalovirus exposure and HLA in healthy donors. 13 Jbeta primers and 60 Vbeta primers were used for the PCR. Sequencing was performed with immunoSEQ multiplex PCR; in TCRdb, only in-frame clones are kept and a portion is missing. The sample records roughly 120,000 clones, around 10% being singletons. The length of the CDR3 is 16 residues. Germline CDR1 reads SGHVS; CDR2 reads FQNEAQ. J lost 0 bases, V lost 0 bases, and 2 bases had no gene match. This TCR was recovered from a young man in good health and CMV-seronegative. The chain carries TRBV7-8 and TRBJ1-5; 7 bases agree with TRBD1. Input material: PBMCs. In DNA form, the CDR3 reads TGTGCCAGCAGCTTAGCGGGACAGTATAGCAATCAGCCCCAGCATTTT. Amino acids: CASSLAGQYSNQPQHF.